This T cell receptor (beta chain) was identified during a study of blood T cell repertoires in COVID-19. Study overall: Material from acute and convalescent COVID-19 was sourced from the United States, Italy and Spain.

Original handling: Researchers report that nucleated cell counts were estimated from reference gene primer amplification. Assay: immunoSEQ multiplex PCR; the TCRdb copy retains only in-frame clones and omits some. V, J and clone size are taken as reported in that table, and D and trimming were inferred from the DNA itself. The table shows 200,000 or so clones, with about 88% occurring only once. Sequences were obtained from peripheral blood. The sequence derives from a woman aged 40 to 50 who had recovered from COVID-19.

CDR3 region: CASTAFRSTGELFF. The DNA of the CDR3 is TGTGCCAGCACTGCGTTCAGGTCGACCGGGGAGCTGTTTTTT. The chain joins TRBV5-4 to TRBJ2-2; the D is unclear. This CDR3 contains 14 residues. The germline gives CDR1 SGHNT, CDR2 YYREEE (reference sequence). V was shortened by 6 bases and J by 5 bases, with 14 bases between the two germline ends. Drawing the rest from reference TRBV5-4 and TRBJ2-2, the complete variable domain is ETGVTQSPTHLIKTRGQQVTLRCSSQSGHNTVSWYQQALGQGPQFIFQYYREEENGRGNFPPRFSGLQFPNYSSELNVNALELDDSALYLCASTAFRSTGELFFGEGSRLTVL.